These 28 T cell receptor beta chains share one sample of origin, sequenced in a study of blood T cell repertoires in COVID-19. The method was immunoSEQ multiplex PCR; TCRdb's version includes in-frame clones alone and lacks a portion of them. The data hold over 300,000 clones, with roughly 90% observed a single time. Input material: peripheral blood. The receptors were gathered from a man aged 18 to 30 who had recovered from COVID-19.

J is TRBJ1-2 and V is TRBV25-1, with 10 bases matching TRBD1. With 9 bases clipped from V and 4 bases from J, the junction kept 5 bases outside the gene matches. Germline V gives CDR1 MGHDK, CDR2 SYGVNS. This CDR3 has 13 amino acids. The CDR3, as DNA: TGTGCCAGTAGACAGGGGGCGGGCTATGGCTACACCTTC. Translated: CASRQGAGYGYTF.

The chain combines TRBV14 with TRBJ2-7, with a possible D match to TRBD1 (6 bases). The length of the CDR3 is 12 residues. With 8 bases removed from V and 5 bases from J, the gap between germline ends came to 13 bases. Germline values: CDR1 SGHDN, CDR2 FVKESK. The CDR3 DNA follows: TGTGCCAGCCATAACAGGGTTGACGAGCAGTACTTC. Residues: CASHNRVDEQYF. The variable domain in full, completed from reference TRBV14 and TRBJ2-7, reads EAGVTQFPSHSVIEKGQTVTLRCDPISGHDNLYWYRRVMGKEIKFLLHFVKESKQDESGMPNNRFLAERTGGTYSTLKVQPAELEDSGVYFCASHNRVDEQYFGPGTRLTVT.

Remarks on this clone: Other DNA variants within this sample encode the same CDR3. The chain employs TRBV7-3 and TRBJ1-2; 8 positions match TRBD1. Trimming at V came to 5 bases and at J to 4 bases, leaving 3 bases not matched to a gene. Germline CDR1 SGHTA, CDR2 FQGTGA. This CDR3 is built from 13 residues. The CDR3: CASSPGTGYGYTF. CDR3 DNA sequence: TGTGCCAGCAGCCCCGGGACAGGCTATGGCTACACCTTC.

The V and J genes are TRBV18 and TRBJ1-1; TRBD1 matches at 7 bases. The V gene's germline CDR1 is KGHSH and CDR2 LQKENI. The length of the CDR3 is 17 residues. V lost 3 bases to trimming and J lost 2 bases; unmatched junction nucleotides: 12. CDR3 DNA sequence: TGTGCCAGCTCACCGGGGTCGGCAGGGGGTAAAAACACTGAAGCTTTCTTT. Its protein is CASSPGSAGGKNTEAFF.

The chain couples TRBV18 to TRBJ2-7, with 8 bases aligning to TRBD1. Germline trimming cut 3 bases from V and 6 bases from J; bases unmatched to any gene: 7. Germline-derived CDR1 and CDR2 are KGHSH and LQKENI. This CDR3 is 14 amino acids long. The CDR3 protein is CASSPGGQVVEQYF. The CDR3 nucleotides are TGTGCCAGCTCACCCGGGGGACAGGTGGTCGAGCAGTACTTC. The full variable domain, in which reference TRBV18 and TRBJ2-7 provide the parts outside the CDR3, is NAGVMQNPRHLVRRRGQEARLRCSPMKGHSHVYWYRQLPEEGLKFMVYLQKENIIDESGMPKERFSAEFPKEGPSILRIQQVVRGDSAAYFCASSPGGQVVEQYFGPGTRLTVT.

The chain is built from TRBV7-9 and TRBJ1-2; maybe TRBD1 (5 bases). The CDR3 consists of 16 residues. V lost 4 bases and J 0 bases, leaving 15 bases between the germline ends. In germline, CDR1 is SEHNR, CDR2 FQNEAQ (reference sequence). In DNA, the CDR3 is TGTGCCAGCAGCTCCCAATCCAAGACAGCTAACTATGGCTACACCTTC. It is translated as CASSSQSKTANYGYTF.

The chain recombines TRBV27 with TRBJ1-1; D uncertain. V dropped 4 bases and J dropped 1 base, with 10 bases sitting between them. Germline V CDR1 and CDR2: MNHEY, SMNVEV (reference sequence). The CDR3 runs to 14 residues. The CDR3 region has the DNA TGTGCCAGCAGTTCTAACACAGAGAACACTGAAGCTTTCTTT. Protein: CASSSNTENTEAFF.

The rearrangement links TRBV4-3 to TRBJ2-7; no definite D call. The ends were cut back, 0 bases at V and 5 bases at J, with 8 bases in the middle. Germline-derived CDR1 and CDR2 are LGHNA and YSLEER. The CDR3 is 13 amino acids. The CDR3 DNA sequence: TGCGCCAGCAGCCAAGAAACCGGTAACGAGCAGTACTTC. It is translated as CASSQETGNEQYF.

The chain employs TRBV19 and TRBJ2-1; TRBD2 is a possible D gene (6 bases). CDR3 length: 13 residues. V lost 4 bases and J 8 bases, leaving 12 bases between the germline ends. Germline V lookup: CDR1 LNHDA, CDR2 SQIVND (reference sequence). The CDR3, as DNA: TGTGCCAGTAGTACCCTTTGGGGGGATGAGCAGTTCTTC. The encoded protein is CASSTLWGDEQFF. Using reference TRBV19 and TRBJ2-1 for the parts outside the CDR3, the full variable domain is DGGITQSPKYLFRKEGQNVTLSCEQNLNHDAMYWYRQDPGQGLRLIYYSQIVNDFQKGDIAEGYSVSREKKESFPLTVTSAQKNPTAFYLCASSTLWGDEQFFGPGTRLTVL.

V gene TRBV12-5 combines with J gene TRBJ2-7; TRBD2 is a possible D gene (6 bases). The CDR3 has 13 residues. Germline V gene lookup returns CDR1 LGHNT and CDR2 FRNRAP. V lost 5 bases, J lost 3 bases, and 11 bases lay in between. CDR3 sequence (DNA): TGTGCTAGTGGTGTGGGACTGATCTACGAGCAGTACTTC. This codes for CASGVGLIYEQYF.

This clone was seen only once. In DNA, the CDR3 is TGTGCCACCAGCAGGGGGGTTGTGGGAGGCATTCAGTACTTC. It yields the protein CATSRGVVGGIQYF. The V call is TRBV15, the J call TRBJ2-4, with a possible D match to TRBD2 (6 bases). Between the trimmed V and J ends, which lost 3 bases and 9 bases, there was a span of 15 bases. The CDR3 is made up of 14 amino acids. From germline, CDR1 is LNHNV and CDR2 YYDKDF (reference sequence).

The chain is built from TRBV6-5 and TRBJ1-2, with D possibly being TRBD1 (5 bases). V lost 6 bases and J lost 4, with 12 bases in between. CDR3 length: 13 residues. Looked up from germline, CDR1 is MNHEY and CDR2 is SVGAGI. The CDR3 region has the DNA TGTGCCAGCAGCGAGACAGCCTCCTATGGCTACACCTTC. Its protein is CASSETASYGYTF.

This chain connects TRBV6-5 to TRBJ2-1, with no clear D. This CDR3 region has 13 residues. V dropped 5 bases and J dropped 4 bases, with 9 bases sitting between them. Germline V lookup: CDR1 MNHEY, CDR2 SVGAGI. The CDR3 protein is CASSTHIYNEQFF. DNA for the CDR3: TGTGCCAGCAGTACACATATATACAATGAGCAGTTCTTC.

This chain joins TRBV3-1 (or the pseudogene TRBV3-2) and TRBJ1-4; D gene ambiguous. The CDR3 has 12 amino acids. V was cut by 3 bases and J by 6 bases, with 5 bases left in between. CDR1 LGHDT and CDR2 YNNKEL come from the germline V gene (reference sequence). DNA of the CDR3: TGTGCCAGCAGCCACTCAGATGAAAAACTGTTTTTT. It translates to CASSHSDEKLFF.

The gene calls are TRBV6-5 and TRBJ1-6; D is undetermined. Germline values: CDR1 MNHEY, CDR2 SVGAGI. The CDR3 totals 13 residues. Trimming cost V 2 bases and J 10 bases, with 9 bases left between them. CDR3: CASSYLRGSPLHF. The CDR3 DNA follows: TGTGCCAGCAGTTACCTCCGGGGATCACCCCTCCACTTT.

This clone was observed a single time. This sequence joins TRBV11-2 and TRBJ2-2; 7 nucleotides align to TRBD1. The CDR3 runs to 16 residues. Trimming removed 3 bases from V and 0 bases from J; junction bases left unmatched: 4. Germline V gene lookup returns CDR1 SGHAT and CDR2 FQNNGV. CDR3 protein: CASSFNRGSNTGELFF. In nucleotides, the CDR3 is TGTGCCAGCAGCTTTAACAGGGGTTCGAACACCGGGGAGCTGTTTTTT.

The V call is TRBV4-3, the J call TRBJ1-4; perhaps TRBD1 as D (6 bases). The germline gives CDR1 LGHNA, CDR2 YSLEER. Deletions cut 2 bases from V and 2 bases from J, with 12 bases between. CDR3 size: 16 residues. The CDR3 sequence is CASSQNRVGTNEKLFF. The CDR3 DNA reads TGCGCCAGCAGCCAAAACAGGGTAGGGACTAATGAAAAACTGTTTTTT.

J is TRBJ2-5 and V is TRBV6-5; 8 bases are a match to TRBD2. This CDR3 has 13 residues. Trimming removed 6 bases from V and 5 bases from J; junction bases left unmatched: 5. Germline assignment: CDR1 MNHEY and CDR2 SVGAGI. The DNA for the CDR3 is TGTGCCAGCAGACCCCGACTAGCGGAGACCCAGTACTTC. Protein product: CASRPRLAETQYF.

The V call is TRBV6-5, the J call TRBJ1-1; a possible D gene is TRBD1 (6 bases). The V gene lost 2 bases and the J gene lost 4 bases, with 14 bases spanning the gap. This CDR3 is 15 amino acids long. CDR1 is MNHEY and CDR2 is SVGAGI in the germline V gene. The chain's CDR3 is CASSYAAAGATEAFF. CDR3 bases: TGTGCCAGCAGTTACGCTGCTGCAGGGGCCACTGAAGCTTTCTTT.

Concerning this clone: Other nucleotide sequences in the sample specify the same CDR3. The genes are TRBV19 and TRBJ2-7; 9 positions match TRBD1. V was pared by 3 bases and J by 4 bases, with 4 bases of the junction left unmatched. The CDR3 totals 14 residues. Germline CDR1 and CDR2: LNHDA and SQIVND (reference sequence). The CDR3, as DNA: TGTGCCAGTAGTATTGGGACAGGGTCGTACGAGCAGTACTTC. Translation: CASSIGTGSYEQYF.

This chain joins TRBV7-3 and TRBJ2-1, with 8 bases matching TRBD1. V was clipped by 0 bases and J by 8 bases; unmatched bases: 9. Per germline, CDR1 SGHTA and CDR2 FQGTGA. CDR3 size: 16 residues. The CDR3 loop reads CASSLTVRTGPDEQFF. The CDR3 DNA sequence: TGTGCCAGCAGCTTAACAGTACGGACAGGGCCCGATGAGCAGTTCTTC.

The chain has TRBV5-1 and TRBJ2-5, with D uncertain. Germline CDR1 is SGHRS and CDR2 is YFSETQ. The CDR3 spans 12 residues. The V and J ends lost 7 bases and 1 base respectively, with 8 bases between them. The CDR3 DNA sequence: TGCGCCAGCCGAGGAAGCCAAGAGACCCAGTACTTC. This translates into CASRGSQETQYF.

CDR3 nucleotides: TGTGCCAGCTCCCCCGCCAGGGTGCCGACCGGGGAGCTGTTTTTT. Residues: CASSPARVPTGELFF. The chain has TRBV18 and TRBJ2-2, with a possible D match to TRBD1 (5 bases). This CDR3 spans 15 amino acids. The germline V and J ends were trimmed by 6 bases and 5 bases, with 16 bases remaining between them. CDR1 is KGHSH, CDR2 LQKENI, per germline.

The CDR3 bases are TGTGCCAGCAGTTCTGAGGCCGCCCCGATCGCTGAAGCTTTCTTT. Translated: CASSSEAAPIAEAFF. The chain recombines TRBV6-5 with TRBJ1-1; no reliable D call. The CDR3 extends over 15 amino acids. The ends were cut back, 4 bases at V and 6 bases at J, with 18 bases in the middle. Germline CDR1 reads MNHEY; CDR2 reads SVGAGI.

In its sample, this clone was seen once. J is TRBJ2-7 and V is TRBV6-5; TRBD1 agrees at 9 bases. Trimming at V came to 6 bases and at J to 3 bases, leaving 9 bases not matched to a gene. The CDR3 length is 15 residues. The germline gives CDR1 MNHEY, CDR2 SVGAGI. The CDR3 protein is CASSLGTGQGYEQYF. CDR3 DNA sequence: TGTGCCAGCAGCCTTGGGACAGGGCAAGGCTACGAGCAGTACTTC.

CDR3 residues: CASRQYSNQPQHF. The CDR3 nucleotides read TGTGCCAGCCGACAGTATAGCAATCAGCCCCAGCATTTT. The genes are TRBV6-5 and TRBJ1-5; D is perhaps TRBD1 (5 bases). Germline lookup yields CDR1 MNHEY and CDR2 SVGAGI. V was clipped by 8 bases and J by 0 bases, with 8 bases between them. The length of the CDR3 is 13 residues.

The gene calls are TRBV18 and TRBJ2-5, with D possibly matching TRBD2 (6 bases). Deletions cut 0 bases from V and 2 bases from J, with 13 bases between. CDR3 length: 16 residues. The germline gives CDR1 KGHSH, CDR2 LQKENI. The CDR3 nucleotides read TGTGCCAGCTCACCACCCGTAGCGGAGACTCAAGAGACCCAGTACTTC. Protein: CASSPPVAETQETQYF.

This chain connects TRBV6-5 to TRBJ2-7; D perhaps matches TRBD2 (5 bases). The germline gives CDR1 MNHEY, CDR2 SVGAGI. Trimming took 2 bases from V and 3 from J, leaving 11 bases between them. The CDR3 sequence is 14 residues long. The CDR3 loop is CASSYLSGNYEQYF. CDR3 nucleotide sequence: TGTGCCAGCAGTTACCTCTCGGGAAACTACGAGCAGTACTTC.